This TCR beta chain was recovered during a study of blood T cells in healthy people across ages. The use of a sample-barcoded 5' primer and a J-beta primer mix characterized a second PCR of about 7 to 12 cycles. TCRdb re-called the 5' RACE reads with MiXCR, one entry per CDR3 protein. The profile shows roughly 500,000 distinct CDR3 sequences, 25% to 30% of them singletons. CDR3 size: 15 residues. Germline V gene data show CDR1 as MNHEY and CDR2 as SVGAGI. J gave up 3 bases and V 5 bases, and 7 bases lay outside the gene matches. This chain joins TRBV6-5 and TRBJ1-1, with 9 nucleotides matching TRBD1. This clonotype originated in a woman in her seventies in good health. The sample comprised blood. DNA of the CDR3: TGTGCCAGCAGTCACCGGGACAGGGTGTACACTGAAGCTTTCTTT. Its protein is CASSHRDRVYTEAFF.